The 20 T cell receptor beta chains in this list originate from one sample, sequenced in a study of T-cell memory formation after mild COVID-19. TCRdb re-derived calls from the 5' RACE reads in MiXCR, one entry per CDR3 protein. This sample has 470,000 or so distinct CDR3 sequences; around a sixth occur once, and the top ten carry about 12%. The sample taken for sequencing was PBMCs or a T cell subset sorted from them (not recorded which). These receptor sequences come from an adult woman who had mild COVID-19 (a few samples of this study predate the infection). Cell type and time point are not known.

The chain employs TRBV24-1 and TRBJ1-1; 7 bases align to TRBD1. Germline V lookup: CDR1 KGHDR, CDR2 SFDVKD. The trim removed 12 bases at V and 1 base at J, leaving 7 bases unmatched. CDR3 length: 13 residues. CDR3 sequence: CAASDRTNTEAFF. CDR3 DNA: TGTGCCGCTTCGGACAGGACGAACACTGAAGCTTTCTTT.

This clonotype occurred a few times. This chain uses TRBV4-1 with TRBJ2-5; D gene unclear. The CDR3 runs 13 residues. CDR1 is MGHRA and CDR2 is YSYEKL in the germline V gene. The ends were cut back, 1 base at V and 3 bases at J, with 6 bases in the middle. CDR3 region: CASSQGPEETQYF. The CDR3 nucleotides read TGCGCCAGCAGCCAAGGACCGGAAGAGACCCAGTACTTC.

The rearrangement links TRBV4-1 to TRBJ1-2, with 8 bases fitting TRBD1. V trimming: 6 bases; J trimming: 4 bases; junction bases outside the gene matches: 13. Germline CDR1 reads MGHRA; CDR2 reads YSYEKL. This CDR3 region has 16 residues. The chain's CDR3 is CASRITGTGGSYGYTF. DNA of the CDR3: TGCGCCAGCAGGATCACTGGGACAGGCGGTAGCTATGGCTACACCTTC.

This clonotype showed up just a few times. The V call is TRBV11-2, the J call TRBJ1-2, with D hard to call. CDR1 is SGHAT, CDR2 FQNNGV, per germline. The CDR3 extends over 15 amino acids. Trimming shortened V by 1 base and J by 6 bases, and 15 bases separated the two germline ends. CDR3 region: CASSLAFQSRDGYTF. The CDR3 DNA is TGTGCCAGCAGCTTAGCTTTCCAGTCTCGAGATGGCTACACCTTC.

The V and J genes are TRBV25-1 and TRBJ2-1; maybe TRBD2 (7 bases). Trimming left V 0 bases short and J 5 bases short, with 14 bases between. CDR1 and CDR2 (germline): MGHDK, SYGVNS. This CDR3 has 16 residues. The CDR3 region is CASSEYMVGGHNEQFF. For the CDR3, the DNA is TGTGCCAGCAGTGAATATATGGTCGGGGGGCACAATGAGCAGTTCTTC.

The table lists this clonotype with a few counts. J is TRBJ2-7 and V is TRBV7-6, with D tentatively TRBD1 or TRBD2 (5 bases each). V dropped 0 bases and J dropped 5 bases, with 14 bases sitting between them. Germline-derived CDR1 and CDR2 are SGHVS and FNYEAQ. This CDR3 region has 15 residues. The CDR3 reads CASSLARGVPHEQYF. The DNA of the CDR3 is TGTGCCAGCAGCTTAGCTAGAGGGGTCCCCCACGAGCAGTACTTC.

The V call is TRBV6-6, the J call TRBJ1-5; D is ambiguous. CDR1 is MNHNY and CDR2 is SVGAGI in the germline V gene (reference sequence). The CDR3 spans 15 residues. V shed 2 bases and J shed 3 bases, with 11 bases lying between them. The CDR3 reads CASSYPGRLNQPQHF. The DNA for the CDR3 is TGTGCCAGCAGTTACCCCGGACGGCTCAATCAGCCCCAGCATTTT.

This clonotype was detected a few times. V gene TRBV5-4 combines with J gene TRBJ2-1; no definite D call. The CDR3 spans 14 residues. The V end lost 0 bases, the J end lost 9 bases, and 13 bases lay between the germline ends. In germline, CDR1 is SGHNT, CDR2 YYREEE (reference sequence). As DNA, the CDR3 is TGTGCCAGCAGCTTGGGTACATTTGAAGCTGAGCAGTTCTTC. As protein: CASSLGTFEAEQFF.

The sample holds many counts of this clonotype. The V gene is TRBV29-1, the J gene TRBJ2-7, with unresolved D. The CDR3 is made up of 12 amino acids. Looked up from germline, CDR1 is SQVTM and CDR2 is ANQGSEA. The V end lost 2 bases, the J end lost 4 bases, and 9 bases lay between the germline ends. CDR3 sequence reads: CSVEITEYEQYF. In DNA, the CDR3 is TGCAGCGTTGAAATCACAGAGTACGAGCAGTACTTC.

This clonotype was seen a handful of times. J is TRBJ2-1 and V is TRBV11-2; D gene uncertain. CDR3 size: 12 residues. Germline loops: CDR1 SGHAT, CDR2 FQNNGV. Trimming left V 4 bases short and J 5 bases short, with 6 bases between. The CDR3, as DNA: TGTGCCAGCAGCTACAGTAACAATGAGCAGTTCTTC. Translated, it gives CASSYSNNEQFF.

Here the CDR3 DNA reads TGTGCCAGCAGCAGACTAGCGGGCTACGCCTACGAGCAGTACTTC. This sequence encodes CASSRLAGYAYEQYF. The V gene is TRBV13, the J gene TRBJ2-7; 10 bases map to TRBD2. Trimming took 5 bases from V and 2 from J; bases not matched to a gene: 6. CDR1 and CDR2 (germline): PRHDT, FYEKMQ (reference sequence). The CDR3 extends over 15 amino acids. The full variable domain, rest sourced from reference TRBV13 and TRBJ2-7, is AAGVIQSPRHLIKEKRETATLKCYPIPRHDTVYWYQQGPGQDPQFLISFYEKMQSDKGSIPDRFSAQQFSDYHSELNMSSLELGDSALYFCASSRLAGYAYEQYFGPGTRLTVT.

This clonotype was detected only a few times. The chain joins TRBV7-2 to TRBJ2-2; TRBD1 aligns across 7 bases. The germline CDR1 and CDR2 sequences are SGHTA and FQGNSA. This CDR3 is 14 amino acids long. V lost 4 bases and J lost 7; bases outside the gene matches: 6. The CDR3 loop reads CASSSRQGSGELFF. The CDR3 region has the DNA TGTGCCAGCAGCTCAAGACAGGGTAGCGGGGAGCTGTTTTTT.

The sample holds a few counts of this clonotype. This chain uses TRBV5-1 with TRBJ1-1; TRBD1 is a possible D gene (5 bases). V was cut by 0 bases and J by 1 base, with 10 bases left in between. The CDR3 extends over 15 amino acids. Germline V CDR1 and CDR2: SGHRS, YFSETQ. Written as DNA, the CDR3 is TGCGCCAGCAGCTTGGGATGGGGGTCGAACACTGAAGCTTTCTTT. It codes for CASSLGWGSNTEAFF.

The V call is TRBV20-1, the J call TRBJ2-1; D remains ambiguous. This CDR3 has 14 amino acids. V was shortened by 0 bases and J by 5 bases, with 11 bases between the two germline ends. Germline values: CDR1 DFQATT, CDR2 SNEGSKA (reference sequence). The CDR3 nucleotides read TGCAGTGCTAGAGAGGATGCATGGAACAATGAGCAGTTCTTC. As protein: CSAREDAWNNEQFF.

In this sample, this clonotype turned up many times. This rearrangement joins TRBV10-3 to TRBJ2-7; D unclear. The V gene's germline CDR1 is ENHRY and CDR2 SYGVKD. V lost 0 bases and J 2 bases, leaving 8 bases between the germline ends. This CDR3 comprises 14 residues. The chain's CDR3 is CAISESWAAYEQYF. The CDR3 DNA reads as TGTGCCATCAGTGAGTCGTGGGCCGCCTACGAGCAGTACTTC.

This clonotype was detected only a few times. This rearrangement joins TRBV20-1 to TRBJ1-2; D gene unclear. This CDR3 is 15 amino acids long. Trimming took off 0 bases at V and 3 bases at J, with 14 bases between the two ends. Germline V gene data show CDR1 as DFQATT and CDR2 as SNEGSKA (reference sequence). This CDR3 reads CSARDLGSWDYGYTF. CDR3 DNA sequence: TGCAGTGCTAGAGATCTAGGGAGTTGGGACTATGGCTACACCTTC.

The rearrangement joins TRBV30 to TRBJ2-6; possible D gene TRBD1, 6 bases. V lost 0 bases, J lost 0 bases, and 15 bases lay in between. CDR3 size: 18 residues. The germline gives CDR1 GTSNPN, CDR2 SVGIG (reference sequence). The CDR3 loop is CAWSVLTGLASGANVLTF. CDR3 DNA sequence: TGTGCCTGGAGTGTCTTGACAGGACTTGCCTCTGGGGCCAACGTCCTGACTTTC.

This clonotype was observed a handful of times. The chain links TRBV7-2 to TRBJ2-7; 7 bases agree with TRBD1. The germline V gene has CDR1 SGHTA and CDR2 FQGNSA. The CDR3 is made up of 15 amino acids. J was trimmed by 2 bases and V by 3 bases; bases with no gene match: 7. CDR3 DNA sequence: TGTGCCAGCAGCTTCTACAGGGGAGAGGCCTACGAGCAGTACTTC. It yields the protein CASSFYRGEAYEQYF.

The chain uses TRBV27 and TRBJ2-5; TRBD2 aligns across 12 bases. CDR3 length: 15 amino acids. V trimming: 6 bases; J trimming: 5 bases; junction bases outside the gene matches: 7. The germline CDR1 and CDR2 sequences are MNHEY and SMNVEV (reference sequence). CDR3 in amino acids: CASSATSGGMETQYF. The DNA of the CDR3 is TGTGCCAGCAGCGCAACTAGCGGGGGGATGGAGACCCAGTACTTC.

This clonotype was seen only a few times. The chain couples TRBV7-2 to TRBJ1-1; D may be TRBD1 (6 bases). V dropped 4 bases and J dropped 5 bases, with 14 bases sitting between them. CDR3 length: 14 residues. CDR1 and CDR2 from the germline V gene are SGHTA and FQGNSA. The CDR3 spells CASSSRIRGTEAFF. DNA of the CDR3: TGTGCCAGCAGCTCGAGGATCAGGGGAACTGAAGCTTTCTTT.